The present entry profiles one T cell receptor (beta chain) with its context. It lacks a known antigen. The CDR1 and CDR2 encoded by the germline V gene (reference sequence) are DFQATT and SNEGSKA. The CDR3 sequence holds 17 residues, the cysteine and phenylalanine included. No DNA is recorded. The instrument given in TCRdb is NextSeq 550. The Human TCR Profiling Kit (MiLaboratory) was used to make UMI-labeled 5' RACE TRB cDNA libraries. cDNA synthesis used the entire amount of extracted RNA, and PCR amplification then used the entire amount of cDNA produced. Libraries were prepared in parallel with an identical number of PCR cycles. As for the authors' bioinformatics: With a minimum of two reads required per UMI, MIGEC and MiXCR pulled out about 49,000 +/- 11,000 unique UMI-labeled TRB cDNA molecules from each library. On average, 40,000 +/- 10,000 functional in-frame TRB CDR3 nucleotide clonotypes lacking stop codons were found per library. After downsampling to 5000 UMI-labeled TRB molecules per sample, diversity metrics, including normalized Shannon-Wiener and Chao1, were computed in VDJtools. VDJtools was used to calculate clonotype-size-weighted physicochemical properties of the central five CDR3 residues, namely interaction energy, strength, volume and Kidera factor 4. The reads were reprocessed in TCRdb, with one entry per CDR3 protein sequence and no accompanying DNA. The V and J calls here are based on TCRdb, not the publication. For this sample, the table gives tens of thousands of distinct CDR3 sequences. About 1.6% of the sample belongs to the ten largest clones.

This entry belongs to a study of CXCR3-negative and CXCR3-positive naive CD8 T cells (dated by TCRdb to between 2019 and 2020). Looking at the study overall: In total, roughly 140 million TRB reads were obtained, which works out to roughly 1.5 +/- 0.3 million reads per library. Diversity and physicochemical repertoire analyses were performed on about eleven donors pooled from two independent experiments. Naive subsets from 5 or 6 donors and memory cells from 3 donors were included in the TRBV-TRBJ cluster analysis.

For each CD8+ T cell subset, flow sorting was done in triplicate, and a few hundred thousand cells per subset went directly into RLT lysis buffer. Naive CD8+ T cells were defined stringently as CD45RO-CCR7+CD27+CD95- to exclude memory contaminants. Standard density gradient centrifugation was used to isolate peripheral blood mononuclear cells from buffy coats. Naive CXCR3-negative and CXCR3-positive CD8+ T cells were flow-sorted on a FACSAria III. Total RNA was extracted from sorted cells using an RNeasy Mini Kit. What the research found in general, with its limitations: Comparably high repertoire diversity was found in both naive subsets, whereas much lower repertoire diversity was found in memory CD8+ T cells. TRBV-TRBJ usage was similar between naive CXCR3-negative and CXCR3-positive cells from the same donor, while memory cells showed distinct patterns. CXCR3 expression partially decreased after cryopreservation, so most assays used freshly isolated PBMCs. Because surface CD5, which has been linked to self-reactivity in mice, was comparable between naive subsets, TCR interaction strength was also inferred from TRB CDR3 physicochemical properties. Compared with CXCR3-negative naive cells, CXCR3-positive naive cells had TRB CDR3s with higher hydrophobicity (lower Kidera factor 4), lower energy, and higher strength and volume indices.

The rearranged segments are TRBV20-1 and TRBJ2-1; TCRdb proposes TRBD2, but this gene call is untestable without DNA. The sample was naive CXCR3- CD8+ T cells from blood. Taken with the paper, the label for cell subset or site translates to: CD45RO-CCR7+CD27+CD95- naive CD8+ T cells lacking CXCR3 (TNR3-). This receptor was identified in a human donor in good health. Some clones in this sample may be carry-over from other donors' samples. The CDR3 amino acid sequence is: CSAFGTSGGEAYNEQFF.